This T cell receptor (beta chain) was recovered during a study of blood T cell repertoires in COVID-19. Across the study: PBMCs, B-cell-depleted T cells, or T cells provided the cDNA or gDNA that made up the material.

V lost 2 bases, J lost 3 bases, and 9 bases stayed unmatched. The CDR3 runs to 16 residues. Germline V gene sequence: CDR1 LNHNV, CDR2 YYDKDF (reference sequence). TCRdb keeps only in-frame clones here, not all; method: immunoSEQ multiplex PCR. The sample has tens of thousands of clones, 70% to 90% seen once; the top ten hold 1.5% to 2%. The sample comprised peripheral blood. The clonotype comes from a man in his sixties with acute or convalescent COVID-19. The V call is TRBV15, the J call TRBJ2-5; 7 bases agree with TRBD1. CDR3 protein: CATSRPGGQTKETQYF. The CDR3, as DNA: TGTGCCACCAGCAGACCTGGGGGACAGACTAAAGAGACCCAGTACTTC.